This is a list of T cell receptor beta chains from one sample in a study of blood T cell repertoires in COVID-19. Method: immunoSEQ multiplex PCR; TCRdb's copy keeps in-frame clones and lacks some. Of around 250,000 clones in the sample, more than 70% are singletons; the top ten hold roughly 12%. Sequenced material: peripheral blood. These receptors all stem from a man older than 75 with acute or convalescent COVID-19. The conserved cysteine and the conserved F or W are not part of the CDR3 here. Fields, in order: V gene, CDR3 protein.

TRBV7-8 ASSLGAGGQPQH
TRBV5-1 ASSLSTDSPLH
TRBV28 ASSSSPGQGREQY
TRBV28 ASRLGQGVYEQY
TRBV9 ASSDRGGYAETQY
TRBV11-3 ASSLGPGDYGYT
TRBV10-1 AINLSGENQETQY
TRBV28 AIQGPSSYEQY
TRBV27 ASSSQPRDRGTDTQY
TRBV19 ASSAGDYGYT
TRBV27 ASSPLWTGDTSPLH
TRBV11-2 ASSLPGISPLH
TRBV6-5 ASSSSGAPYNEQF
TRBV5-1 ASRYDRDSPLH
TRBV5-4 ASSTRGTDTQY
TRBV6-5 ASRTVVYNSPLH
TRBV9 ASSPAGRGIQETQY
TRBV6-5 ASRPTQGVGEKLF
TRBV28 ASSASHSYEQY
TRBV11-3 ASSLGPSYEQY
TRBV18 ASSKGRLLAGEVYTGELF
TRBV7-9 ASSPSGGSSYEQY
TRBV18 ASSSGNYGYT
TRBV27 ASSSTGSTEAF
TRBV2 ASSGRVAGAPYEQY
TRBV7-8 ASSYRTGGGTEAF
TRBV6-5 ASSRDRGSFGYT
TRBV5-6 ASSFQRQPQH
TRBV5-6 ASSATSYEQY
TRBV19 ASSIQGTTDTQY
TRBV2 ASSVTGGSNQPQH
TRBV19 ASRPGQGSTGELF
TRBV6-5 ASTDRVFYGNTIY
TRBV18 ASSPDWSSYNSPLH
TRBV3-1/TRBV3-2 ASSPSSGRGDTQY
TRBV3-1/TRBV3-2 ASSQNNGSPLH
TRBV2 ASRGGQIDGYT
TRBV19 ASSMERLNRRPYEQY
TRBV6-6 ASSPTGRGFSNQPQH
TRBV5-4 ASSLEVAGEDTQY
TRBV3-1/TRBV3-2 ASSLGHRTEAF
TRBV11-2 ASSNRQGPDTQY
TRBV19 ASRDHVGQGNNEQF
TRBV3-1/TRBV3-2 ASSQDRYGNGYT
TRBV5-8 ASRVLTGSNQPQH
TRBV9 ASSGQFPMNTEAF
TRBV5-5 ASSPIAGEVQETQY
TRBV5-4 ASSSAGDRRPDGYT